This TCR beta chain was profiled in a study of cytomegalovirus exposure and HLA in healthy donors. General observations from the study: Accurate prediction of HLA-A and HLA-B alleles (for most subjects) was reportedly achieved from TCR beta sequences.

Comment on this clone: What it binds is not known.

This CDR3 has 16 residues. Trimming left V 3 bases short and J 2 bases short, with 16 bases between. CDR1 SEHNR and CDR2 FQNEAQ come from the germline V gene (reference sequence). The PCR contained 60 Vbeta and 13 Jbeta primers. TCRdb's copy holds only in-frame clones and misses some; the assay was immunoSEQ multiplex PCR. This sample has approximately 150,000 clones; more than 80% occur once, and the top ten carry roughly 5.2%. This chain uses TRBV7-9 with TRBJ1-2; a weak D match, TRBD1 (6 bases). The sample taken for sequencing was PBMCs. This TCR derives from a woman between 18 and 30 years old in good health and CMV-seropositive. The CDR3, as DNA: TGTGCCAGCAGCTTCCCGGGCAGGGGCCCGAACTATGGCTACACCTTC. Protein: CASSFPGRGPNYGYTF.